This TCR beta chain is from a study of cytomegalovirus exposure and HLA in healthy donors (dated by TCRdb to between 2016 and 2019). Some background on the complete study: In an earlier analysis of under 750 of the donors, under 300 Gb of sequence data and roughly 100 million unique TCR beta sequences from about 179 million T cells were reported. Of the roughly 410 genotyped donors, over 80% were placed in the genetic ancestry cluster associated with self-reported Caucasian donors. An early release that covered some 630 HLA-typed donors contained approximately 300 gigabases of sequencing data and approximately 85 million unique TCR sequences. An earlier analysis of 500 to 750 of the donors applied high-throughput TCR beta sequencing to assess whether each TCR beta V gene segment acted as functional or pseudogenic. Every repertoire in the discovery cohort had been generated on one and the same sequencing platform. The number of typed donors differed by locus: roughly 629-640 for A, B, C, DRB1 and DQB1; roughly 510 for DQA1; about 600 for DPA1; and roughly 470 for DPB1. Along with the 666-subject first cohort, a separate validation cohort of 120 different subjects was used. A later analysis re-examined previously published TCR beta repertoires from just over 650 donors and added high-resolution HLA genotyping to investigate patterns of TCR occurrence. The study aimed to test whether cataloging public T cell receptors could reveal signatures of past pathogen exposure. The study used immunosequencing to profile the T cell repertoires of hundreds of subjects and linked those repertoires to cytomegalovirus serostatus. High-throughput TCR immunosequencing, statistical association of individual TCRs with disease status, and machine learning were combined to predict cytomegalovirus infection status. Alongside the repertoire data, information on donor age, sex, ethnicity and CMV serostatus was compiled. Class I and class II HLA loci were covered by the typing at four-digit resolution. In a later genetic analysis, genome-wide SNP genotypes for about 60% of the 666 donors were used, and that subset was treated as a discovery cohort. In the later analysis, no new phenotypic data were used to find candidate immune exposures; instead, reliance was placed on TCR beta sequences and their occurrence across donors. Among around 400 genotyped donors of the cohort, an average of about 240,000 unique TCR beta nucleotide sequences was sequenced per donor, of which 15% to 20% were non-productive. Several DR-DQ haplotypes were treated as single units for association and clustering because of strong linkage in the cohort.

The cohort was made up of roughly 670 healthy bone marrow donors. At the time of sampling, all cohort members were nominally healthy, though unrecorded immune exposures were likely present. The donor was CMV seropositive and was included in the group of 250 to 350 seropositive cohort members. A peripheral blood sample was provided by each donor, and peripheral blood mononuclear cells were used for TCR beta sequencing. The Qiagen DNeasy Blood Extraction Kit was used to extract genomic DNA from the blood cell samples. From its cysteine to its phenylalanine, the CDR3 spans 12 amino acids. CDR3 DNA is the only sequence kept; it has 36 bases, read in frame from the first base. V is shortened by 6 bases, J by 6 bases, and the region joining them spans 8 bases. CDR1 MNHNS and CDR2 SASEGT were looked up in the germline V gene. On this clone: Its recognized antigen is unknown. No per-base quality is available; no much larger clone lies one base away.

Broad study findings and their caveats: A later analysis found that TCR association rates varied across HLA loci, with DRB1 alleles showing the most associated TCRs and HLA-C alleles the fewest. According to a later analysis, parvovirus B19, influenza, CMV and Epstein-Barr virus appeared linked to several top co-occurrence clusters. A later genetic analysis associated a missense DCLRE1C variant with V-gene and J-gene trimming of TCR beta chains, and an independent cohort replicated the association. A further reported finding was that TCR beta sequences accurately predicted the HLA-A and HLA-B alleles for most subjects in the first cohort. Most TCR sequences were observed very rarely across donors, whereas some public TCRs were present in many individuals. A cluster of highly shared sequence variants was judged likely to represent a technical artifact of the sequencing pipeline. Because some donors lacked HLA typing at each locus, the association tests relied only on the typed subset. Specific HLA alleles were associated with 15,000 to 20,000 TCR beta sequences at a false discovery rate of 0.05 in a later analysis. Sequencing depth was assumed to be roughly uniform across donors in the presence/absence analyses, though that assumption may not hold. A total of 164 TCR beta chains were listed by the study as associated with cytomegalovirus. A later analysis found that HLA-associated TCR beta chains were more clonally expanded and had lower generation probabilities than equally common non-associated chains. The only immune exposure information available for the cohort was CMV serostatus. In a later analysis, most CMV-associated TCR beta chains were found to appear HLA-restricted, with HLA associations seemingly driven largely by CMV exposure. When HLA alleles, especially DR and DQ, strongly co-occurred, attributing TCR associations to individual alleles was difficult. Because the 87-base-pair reads could not distinguish some IMGT-functional V segments, including TRBV6-2 and TRBV6-3, those segments were excluded. Correlated functional status among segregating V segments might be attributable to linkage disequilibrium, but an unknown experimental factor could not be ruled out. Because counts were too low, under 20 rarely observed V segments, including chromosome 9 orphons, were left out of the earlier analysis of roughly 600 of the donors. Only TCR beta chains were sequenced in this cohort, and the absence of alpha or paired-chain data limited detectable features. The authors suggested that the approach could potentially be generalized to other disease states and immunological phenotypes. An earlier analysis of approximately 590 of the donors showed that most TCR beta V segments appeared in productive rearrangements either about 87% or about 30% of the time, which broadly matched IMGT annotations. The classifier was reported to diagnose cytomegalovirus status with high specificity and sensitivity in both the original and validation cohorts. In vitro tests confirmed that three of the cytomegalovirus-associated TCR beta chains recognize cytomegalovirus antigens. A later genetic analysis reported fewer N-insertions in productive TCRs among donors in an Asian-associated ancestry cluster than the roughly 700-donor mean.

Library creation used the immunoSEQ multiplex PCR assay. A mixture of 60 forward primers for TCR Vbeta segments and 13 reverse primers for TCR Jbeta segments was used in the multiplex PCR. Amplification of the CDR3 region of rearranged TCR beta genes was performed with a multiplex PCR assay on genomic DNA. Amplified TCR beta libraries were sequenced as 87-base-pair reads on the Illumina HiSeq System. In the original analysis: A later analysis tallied roughly 80 million unique TCR beta chains across the 666 repertoires, and approximately 12 million of those chains were shared by two or more donors. A nearest-neighbor algorithm error-corrected the raw reads and collapsed the reads into unique sequences, merging closely related sequences to remove PCR and sequencing errors. Alignment of CDR3 sequences to IMGT reference sequences was used to assign V, D and J gene segments. For a sequence to be retained, a match of at least six nucleotides to both a V gene segment and a J gene segment was required. Rearrangements were called productive when the CDR3 lacked stop codons and stayed in frame with V and J; all others were non-productive. Following IMGT convention, CDR3 was defined as the stretch from the second conserved V-encoded cysteine up to the conserved J-encoded phenylalanine. In an earlier analysis of around 600 of the donors, sequences lacking an unambiguous match to a single V gene segment were excluded. An earlier analysis of a few hundred of the donors classified V segments as functional when productive rearrangements were above 56.7% and as segregating when the standard deviation between donors was above 5%. A statistical classification framework was built to diagnose cytomegalovirus status from the catalog of TCR beta chain sequences. A later analysis assigned V and J genes by comparing TCR nucleotide sequences with IMGT/GENE-DB human TR gene sequences. Using the TCRdist pipeline, a later analysis assigned CDR3 sequences along with most-parsimonious VDJ recombination scenarios. In a later analysis, every TCR beta chain was defined by the combination of its CDR3 amino acid sequence and its V-gene family, and reads without a unique V-gene family were dropped. In a later analysis, around 650 highly shared, low-generation-probability nucleotide sequences were removed to address suspected cross-contamination and a sequencing artifact. In a later analysis, a clonal expansion index for each public chain was calculated from normalized within-repertoire ranks of inferred template counts. Generation probabilities in a later analysis came from a VDJ recombination model fitted to out-of-frame rearrangements, and those results were checked against IGoR. A later analysis scored TCR-TCR, TCR-HLA and TCR-CMV co-occurrence with hypergeometric tests, applying a repertoire-size bias correction to TCR pairs. False discovery rates were estimated in a later analysis by permuting HLA or CMV assignments 20 times. In a later analysis, co-occurring TCRs were grouped using DBSCAN, with TCRdist sequence similarity added in when clustering inside HLA-allele-positive subsets. For co-occurrence clustering, repertoires with fewer than 30,000 or more than 120,000 public chains were excluded, along with a handful of repertoires with anomalous nucleotide sharing. The table was pulled from immuneACCESS by TCRdb, which kept in-frame rearrangements only. Such tables lose some clones; where checked, under half of the loss comes from unresolved V genes, and the rest has no known cause. V and J calls and clone size are given by that table; D and trimming were obtained from the DNA. The sample table records around 150,000 clones; over 70% of these occur just once. Roughly 7.3% of the sample rests with the top ten.

Recombination linked TRBV6-1 to TRBJ2-2; matching of 6 bases hints at TRBD1 as the D gene. This receptor was obtained from a male donor in good health and CMV-seropositive. Sequencing was done on a sample of PBMCs. At the DNA level, the sequence is TGTGCCAGCAGATGGGGGCCCGGGGAGCTGTTTTTT. This sequence encodes CASRWGPGELFF.